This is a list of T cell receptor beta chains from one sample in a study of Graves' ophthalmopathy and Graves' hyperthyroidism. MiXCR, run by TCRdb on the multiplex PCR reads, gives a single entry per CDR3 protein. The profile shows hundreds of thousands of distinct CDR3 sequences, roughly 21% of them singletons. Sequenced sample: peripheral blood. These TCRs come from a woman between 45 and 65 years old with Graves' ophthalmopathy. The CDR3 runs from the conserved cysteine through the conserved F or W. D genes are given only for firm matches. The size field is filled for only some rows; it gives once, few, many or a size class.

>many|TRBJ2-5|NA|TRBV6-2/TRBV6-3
CASSYPGIQETQYF
TGTGCCAGCAGTTATCCAGGGATTCAAGAGACCCAGTACTTC
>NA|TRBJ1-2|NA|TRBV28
CASRREDLPGYGYTF
TGTGCCAGCAGACGAGAGGACCTACCAGGCTATGGCTACACCTTC
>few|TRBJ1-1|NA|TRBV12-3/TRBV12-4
CATLLPRARTEAFF
TGTGCCACCCTCCTCCCAAGGGCTCGCACTGAAGCTTTCTTT
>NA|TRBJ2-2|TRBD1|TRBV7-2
CASSQDRHGELFF
TGTGCCAGCAGCCAGGACAGGCACGGGGAGCTGTTTTTT
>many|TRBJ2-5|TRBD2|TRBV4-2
CASSQDAGGRETQYF
TGTGCCAGCAGCCAAGACGCGGGGGGGAGAGAGACCCAGTACTTC
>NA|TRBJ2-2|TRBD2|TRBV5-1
CASSLAGGRRFGELFF
TGCGCCAGCAGCTTGGCCGGCGGGAGGAGGTTCGGGGAGCTGTTTTTT
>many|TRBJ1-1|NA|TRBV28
CASSPLRRGSGTEAFF
TGTGCCAGCAGTCCCCTACGTCGGGGGAGCGGCACTGAAGCTTTCTTT
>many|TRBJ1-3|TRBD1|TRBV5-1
CASSLTGASGNTIYF
TGCGCCAGCAGCTTGACAGGGGCCTCTGGAAACACCATATATTTT
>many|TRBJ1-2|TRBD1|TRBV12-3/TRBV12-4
CASSLGGQRSYTF
TGTGCCAGCAGTTTAGGGGGACAGCGTAGCTACACCTTC
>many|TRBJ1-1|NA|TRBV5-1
CASSDAGRGNTEAFF
TGCGCCAGCAGCGACGCCGGCCGGGGGAACACTGAAGCTTTCTTT
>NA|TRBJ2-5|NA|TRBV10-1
CASRYLRAGILRVWETQYF
TGCGCCAGCAGATACCTGAGGGCAGGCATACTTCGAGTTTGGGAGACCCAGTACTTC
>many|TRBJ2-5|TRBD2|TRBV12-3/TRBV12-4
CASSSDIAGGGTQYF
TGTGCCAGCAGTTCAGATATAGCGGGAGGAGGGACCCAGTACTTC
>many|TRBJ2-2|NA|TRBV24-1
CATLAGGDTGELFF
TGTGCCACCCTGGCGGGTGGCGACACCGGGGAGCTGTTTTTT
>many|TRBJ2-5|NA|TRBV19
CASSTRGGEETQYF
TGTGCCAGTAGTACCCGAGGCGGGGAAGAGACCCAGTACTTC
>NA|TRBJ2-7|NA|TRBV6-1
CASSETATYEQYF
TGTGCCAGCAGTGAAACCGCAACCTACGAGCAGTACTTC
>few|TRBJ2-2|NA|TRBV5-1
CASSPTGPGELFF
TGCGCCAGCAGCCCGACAGGCCCCGGGGAGCTGTTTTTT
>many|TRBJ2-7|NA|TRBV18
CASSPNRHEQYF
TGTGCCAGCTCACCGAACAGGCACGAGCAGTACTTC
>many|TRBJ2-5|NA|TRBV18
CASSPLGLGEIQETQYF
TGTGCCAGCTCACCATTGGGTTTAGGGGAGATCCAAGAGACCCAGTACTTC
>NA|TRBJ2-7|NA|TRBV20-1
CSARPSYEQYF
TGCAGTGCTAGGCCCTCATACGAGCAGTACTTC
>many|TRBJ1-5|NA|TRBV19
CASKGLRGAQHF
TGTGCCAGTAAGGGCCTTCGGGGGGCCCAGCATTTT
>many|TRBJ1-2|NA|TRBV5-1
CASSLTRDSYGYTF
TGCGCCAGCAGCTTAACTAGGGATAGCTATGGCTACACCTTC
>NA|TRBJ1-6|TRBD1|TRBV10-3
CAIGTGGNSPLHF
TGTGCCATCGGGACAGGCGGTAATTCACCCCTCCACTTT
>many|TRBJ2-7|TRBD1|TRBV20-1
CSASTGTGSLGQYF
TGCAGTGCTAGCACCGGGACAGGCTCATTGGGGCAGTACTTC
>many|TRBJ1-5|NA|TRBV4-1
CASSQGQYQPQHF
TGCGCCAGCAGCCAAGGCCAGTATCAGCCCCAGCATTTT
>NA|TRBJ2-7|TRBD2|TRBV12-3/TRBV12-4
CASRQTSRPYEQYF
TGTGCCAGCAGACAGACTAGCCGGCCCTACGAGCAGTACTTC
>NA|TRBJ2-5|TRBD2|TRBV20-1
CSAHQGLAVQETQYF
TGCAGTGCCCACCAAGGACTAGCGGTCCAAGAGACCCAGTACTTC
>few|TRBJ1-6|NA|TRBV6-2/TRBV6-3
CASSLEEYSPLHF
TGTGCCAGCAGCCTAGAAGAGTATTCACCCCTCCACTTT
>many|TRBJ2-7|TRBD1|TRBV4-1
CASSQPPDRQGKSYEQYF
TGCGCCAGCAGCCAACCACCCGATCGACAGGGAAAATCCTACGAGCAGTACTTC
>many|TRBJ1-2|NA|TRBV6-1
CASSAKRTGIYGYTF
TGTGCCAGCAGTGCTAAAAGAACAGGGATCTATGGCTACACCTTC
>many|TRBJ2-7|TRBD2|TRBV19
CASSRTSGRALYEQYF
TGTGCCAGTAGTCGGACTAGCGGGAGGGCTCTCTACGAGCAGTACTTC